Below, 4 T cell receptor beta chains from the same sample are listed, as sequenced in a study of blood T cell repertoires in COVID-19 (dated by TCRdb to about 2020). The receptor library was made with the immunoSEQ multiplex PCR assay. TCRdb re-hosts the immuneACCESS table, in-frame sequences only. Its copies lack some clones; in the studies checked, an unresolved V gene accounts for under half of them, and the cause for the rest is not known. The sample records about 280,000 clones, about 85% of which are singletons. 10% to 15% of the sample is in the top ten clones. The sample comprised peripheral blood. The receptors were sampled from a human donor in a cohort sampled during active COVID-19.

CDR3 loop: CATSPRSGEAGTRNTGELFF. The DNA for the CDR3 is TGTGCCACCAGTCCTCGGTCGGGGGAGGCCGGCACGAGGAACACCGGGGAGCTGTTTTTT. The chain couples TRBV24-1 to TRBJ2-2; maybe TRBD2 (6 bases). V lost 6 bases and J lost 1, with 26 bases in between. This CDR3 spans 20 amino acids. Germline V lookup: CDR1 KGHDR, CDR2 SFDVKD.

The genes are TRBV2 and TRBJ1-5; perhaps TRBD1 as D (5 bases). There are 14 residues in the CDR3. Germline V lookup: CDR1 SNHLY, CDR2 FYNNEI. The V and J ends lost 6 bases and 6 bases respectively, with 15 bases between them. Here the CDR3 reads CASRGVLGGQPQHF. CDR3 DNA sequence: TGTGCCAGCAGAGGGGTCCTGGGGGGTCAGCCCCAGCATTTT.

The gene calls are TRBV29-1 and TRBJ1-1; D remains unclear. V lost 7 bases and J lost 1, with 13 bases in between. Germline V lookup: CDR1 SQVTM, CDR2 ANQGSEA. The CDR3 totals 13 residues. This CDR3 reads CSAAHRPNTEAFF. The DNA of the CDR3 is TGCAGCGCCGCACACCGCCCGAACACTGAAGCTTTCTTT.

This chain links TRBV27 with TRBJ2-3; 10 bases are a match to TRBD2. The V gene end was trimmed by 3 bases and the J gene end by 1 base; junction bases not matched to a gene: 7. This CDR3 is 17 amino acids long. The germline gives CDR1 MNHEY, CDR2 SMNVEV (reference sequence). CDR3 sequence (DNA): TGTGCCAGCAGTTTCCTAGCGGGAGTGGGGGGCACAGATACGCAGTATTTT. It codes for CASSFLAGVGGTDTQYF.